This T cell receptor beta chain was found in a study of blood T cell repertoires in COVID-19. Background on the study: T cells, B-cell-depleted T cells, or PBMCs supplied cDNA or gDNA.

Seattle researchers signed up patients amid active infection and tracked them longitudinally. Authors' processing steps: Amplification of reference gene primers was used by the study to estimate nucleated cell counts. This table comes from immunoSEQ multiplex PCR, and its TCRdb copy is limited to in-frame clones, with some not included. V and J calls and clone size come straight from that table; D and trimming were deduced from the DNA. The profile shows roughly 160,000 clones, roughly 93% of them singletons. Sequencing used peripheral blood. The TCR comes from a man aged 18 to 29 with COVID-19, enrolled during active disease.

CDR3 DNA: TGCAGCGTTGAGGTCTCGCTGGCTAGCGGGACCCAGTACTTC. It translates to CSVEVSLASGTQYF. The chain couples TRBV29-1 to TRBJ2-5; 7 positions agree with TRBD2. This CDR3 region has 14 residues. V shed 3 bases, J shed 7 bases, and the junction held 11 bases outside the gene matches. Germline V gene lookup returns CDR1 SQVTM and CDR2 ANQGSEA.